These 19 T cell receptor beta chains came from one sample sequenced in a study of blood T cell repertoires in COVID-19. Clones were read by immunoSEQ multiplex PCR, and TCRdb kept only the in-frame ones, dropping some. The sample lists 70,000 to 90,000 clones, 84% occurring once. Input material: peripheral blood. These receptors were obtained from a human donor in a cohort sampled during active COVID-19.

The chain has TRBV2 and TRBJ2-3, with 9 bases identical to TRBD1. This CDR3 has 14 amino acids. The V segment lost 6 bases and the J segment 4 bases; nucleotides outside the gene matches: 5. Per the germline V gene, CDR1 is SNHLY and CDR2 is FYNNEI. CDR3 amino acids: CASRDRTGADTQYF. The DNA of the CDR3 is TGTGCCAGCAGGGACCGGACAGGGGCAGATACGCAGTATTTT.

This clone was observed once. The rearrangement joins TRBV7-2 to TRBJ1-5, with a tentative D call TRBD1 (5 bases). V shed 5 bases and J shed 0 bases, with 11 bases lying between them. The CDR3 is 15 residues long. Looked up from germline, CDR1 is SGHTA and CDR2 is FQGNSA. The CDR3 bases are TGTGCCAGCAGCCCGGGGGGGAATAGCAATCAGCCCCAGCATTTT. Residues: CASSPGGNSNQPQHF.

A single count supports this clone. The V and J genes are TRBV30 and TRBJ1-5; 7 bases fit TRBD1. The germline CDR1 and CDR2 sequences are GTSNPN and SVGIG (reference sequence). Trimming took 2 bases from V and 0 from J; bases not matched to a gene: 4. The CDR3 spans 15 residues. The CDR3 region is CAWSRDSYSNQPQHF. CDR3 DNA: TGTGCCTGGAGTAGGGACAGCTATAGCAATCAGCCCCAGCATTTT.

V usage is TRBV4-1 and J usage is TRBJ2-1, with D possibly being TRBD1 (6 bases). Germline lookup yields CDR1 MGHRA and CDR2 YSYEKL. The length of the CDR3 is 16 residues. V lost 6 bases, J lost 2 bases, and 17 bases lay in between. The CDR3 protein is CASSSRTAITYNEQFF. DNA of the CDR3: TGCGCCAGCAGTTCAAGGACAGCAATTACCTACAATGAGCAGTTCTTC.

The rearrangement links TRBV3-1 (or the pseudogene TRBV3-2) to TRBJ2-5; maybe TRBD1 (6 bases). V lost 2 bases and J 3 bases, leaving 7 bases between the germline ends. From germline, CDR1 is LGHDT and CDR2 YNNKEL (reference sequence). The CDR3 contains 13 residues. CDR3 DNA sequence: TGTGCCAGCAGCCAAAACAGGGAAGAGACCCAGTACTTC. Translating it yields CASSQNREETQYF.

In DNA, the CDR3 is TGTGCCATCAGTGCGACAGGGGGCGATGTATGGGGCTACACCTTC. Translation gives CAISATGGDVWGYTF. The chain couples TRBV10-3 to TRBJ1-2; 10 bases fit TRBD1. There are 15 residues in the CDR3. After removal of 4 bases from V and 8 bases from J, the junction contained 10 bases not matched to a gene. Per germline, CDR1 ENHRY and CDR2 SYGVKD.

The chain has TRBV9 and TRBJ2-7, with 8 nucleotides matching TRBD2. The CDR3 sequence is 14 residues long. V dropped 1 base and J dropped 7; count of bases not matched to a gene: 7. Germline V gene lookup returns CDR1 SGDLS and CDR2 YYNGEE. The CDR3 loop is CASSVNSGGSEQYF. For the CDR3, the DNA is TGTGCCAGCAGCGTAAACTCGGGGGGGAGTGAGCAGTACTTC. The full variable domain, with the rest looked up from reference TRBV9 and TRBJ2-7, is DSGVTQTPKHLITATGQRVTLRCSPRSGDLSVYWYQQSLDQGLQFLIQYYNGEERAKGNILERFSAQQFPDLHSELNLSSLELGDSALYFCASSVNSGGSEQYFGPGTRLTVT.

V is TRBV3-1 (or the pseudogene TRBV3-2) and J is TRBJ2-7; TRBD1 matches at 8 bases. V lost 1 base and J lost 3; bases outside the gene matches: 2. Germline assignment: CDR1 LGHDT and CDR2 YNNKEL (reference sequence). This CDR3 comprises 14 residues. The CDR3 nucleotides read TGTGCCAGCAGCCAAGTGACAGGGGACTACGAGCAGTACTTC. Translating gives CASSQVTGDYEQYF.

This clone was recorded only once. Other DNA sequences of this sample code for an identical CDR3. The chain couples TRBV19 to TRBJ2-7; 10 bases map to TRBD2. The CDR3 consists of 16 residues. With 5 bases clipped from V and 0 bases from J, the junction kept 7 bases outside the gene matches. Germline V gives CDR1 LNHDA, CDR2 SQIVND (reference sequence). CDR3 residues: CASSPRTSGSSYEQYF. In DNA, the CDR3 is TGTGCCAGTAGTCCACGGACTAGCGGAAGCTCCTACGAGCAGTACTTC.

This clone came up a few times. CDR3 protein: CASSQALAGVTATETQYF. As DNA, the CDR3 is TGTGCCAGCAGCCAAGCGCTAGCGGGGGTCACGGCGACAGAGACCCAGTACTTC. V and J are TRBV4-2 and TRBJ2-5; 10 bases match TRBD2. The CDR3 runs 18 residues. The junction had 12 bases not matched to a gene; V was cut back by 1 base and J by 4 bases. Per the germline V gene, CDR1 is LGHNA and CDR2 is YNFKEQ.

J is TRBJ1-5 and V is TRBV19, with 9 bases aligning to TRBD1. CDR1 is LNHDA and CDR2 is SQIVND in the germline V gene (reference sequence). This CDR3 has 14 amino acids. The V segment lost 6 bases and the J segment 6 bases; nucleotides outside the gene matches: 6. This chain's CDR3 is CASRTGGAGQPQHF. CDR3 DNA: TGTGCCAGTAGAACAGGGGGCGCGGGTCAGCCCCAGCATTTT.

This chain uses TRBV5-6 with TRBJ2-1; 11 positions agree with TRBD2. This CDR3 comprises 16 residues. In germline, CDR1 is SGHDT, CDR2 YYEEEE. The J segment lost 3 bases and the V segment lost 5 bases, leaving 7 bases of the junction unmatched. CDR3 bases: TGTGCCAGCAGTCTTAGCGGGAGGGCCGTCTACAATGAGCAGTTCTTC. It yields the protein CASSLSGRAVYNEQFF.

V is TRBV18 and J is TRBJ2-7; D gene unclear. Deletions cut 5 bases from V and 1 base from J, with 9 bases between. CDR3 length equals 13 residues. CDR1 and CDR2 (germline): KGHSH, LQKENI. The CDR3: CASSITDSYEQYF. In nucleotides, the CDR3 is TGTGCCAGCTCAATAACAGATTCCTACGAGCAGTACTTC.

The chain links TRBV6-5 to TRBJ1-6; D possibly corresponds to TRBD1 (5 bases). CDR1 is MNHEY and CDR2 is SVGAGI in the germline V gene. V was shortened by 6 bases and J by 7 bases, with 16 bases between the two germline ends. The CDR3 spans 15 residues. This CDR3 reads CASSPRWGGNSPLHF. Here the CDR3 DNA reads TGTGCCAGCAGCCCGCGCTGGGGGGGGAATTCACCCCTCCACTTT.

The chain recombines TRBV2 with TRBJ1-5; D not resolved. Trimming stripped 4 bases from V and 1 base from J, with 5 bases between. The CDR3 runs 13 residues. CDR1 is SNHLY and CDR2 is FYNNEI in the germline V gene. DNA of the CDR3: TGTGCCAGCAGTGCTCGGAGCAATCAGCCCCAGCATTTT. Amino acid sequence: CASSARSNQPQHF.

The rearrangement links TRBV2 to TRBJ1-4; 7 bases fit TRBD1. Germline V gives CDR1 SNHLY, CDR2 FYNNEI. This CDR3 has 13 residues. With 8 bases clipped from V and 2 bases from J, the junction kept 2 bases outside the gene matches. The CDR3 sequence is CASQGVTNEKLFF. Written as DNA, the CDR3 is TGTGCCAGCCAGGGGGTCACTAATGAAAAACTGTTTTTT. The full variable domain, completed using reference TRBV2 and TRBJ1-4, is EPEVTQTPSHQVTQMGQEVILRCVPISNHLYFYWYRQILGQKVEFLVSFYNNEISEKSEIFDDQFSVERPDGSNFTLKIRSTKLEDSAMYFCASQGVTNEKLFFGSGTQLSVL.

V gene TRBV10-3 combines with J gene TRBJ2-7; 7 bases match TRBD2. CDR1 and CDR2 from the germline V gene are ENHRY and SYGVKD. The CDR3 loop spans 12 amino acids. V shed 10 bases and J 2 bases; nucleotides not matched to a gene: 5. In nucleotides, the CDR3 is TGTGCCACCGGGGGGATCGCCTACGAGCAGTACTTC. Protein product: CATGGIAYEQYF.

This chain links TRBV11-2 with TRBJ1-6, with 9 bases fitting TRBD1. The germline CDR1 and CDR2 sequences are SGHAT and FQNNGV. This CDR3 is built from 14 residues. The junction had 3 bases not matched to a gene; V was cut back by 5 bases and J by 7 bases. CDR3 nucleotide sequence: TGTGCCAGCAGCGGGACAGGGAGAAATTCACCCCTCCACTTT. This gives the protein CASSGTGRNSPLHF.

The chain is built from TRBV9 and TRBJ2-7; tentative D call: TRBD1 (5 bases). Germline lookup yields CDR1 SGDLS and CDR2 YYNGEE. Trimming took 0 bases from V and 0 from J, leaving 10 bases between them. This CDR3 spans 15 amino acids. CDR3 bases: TGTGCCAGCAGCGTAGGGGGCCAGGGCTCCTACGAGCAGTACTTC. Its protein is CASSVGGQGSYEQYF.